This TCR beta chain was captured by sequencing in a study of response to subunit inactivated influenza vaccine. Study-wide results and limits: It was the authors' suggestion that each seasonal influenza vaccination recruits few new T cells.

There are 16 residues in the CDR3. Germline V gene sequence: CDR1 DFQATT, CDR2 SNEGSKA (reference sequence). V shed 6 bases, J shed 2 bases, and the junction held 11 bases outside the gene matches. Points on this clonotype: Its specificity is unknown.

TCRdb called the RT-PCR reads again in MiXCR, with one record for every CDR3 protein. The sample includes hundreds of thousands of distinct CDR3 sequences, roughly 8.2% seen only once; the top ten take roughly 13%. This chain uses TRBV20-1 with TRBJ2-1; 9 nucleotides line up with TRBD2. Sequences were derived from PBMCs from blood, sampled less than 30 months after vaccination. The source of this sequence is a man between 45 and 75 years old who received an inactivated influenza vaccine. The CDR3 DNA reads as TGCAGTGCCATCGGAGCGGGAGGAGAAACCTACAATGAGCAGTTCTTC. This encodes CSAIGAGGETYNEQFF.